The text below deals with one T cell receptor beta chain. This clonotype is a singleton in its sample. Its recognized antigen is unknown. Possible read error: a much larger clone is one base away. This sample was taken from a study of tumor-infiltrating lymphocytes in primary liver carcinoma (dated by TCRdb to between 2016 and 2019). Context from the whole study: Between late 2015 and March 2016, roughly five patients in China with histopathologically diagnosed primary liver carcinoma had their tumors surgically resected. Hepatocellular carcinoma (four) or combined HCC and intrahepatic cholangiocarcinoma (one) was present in the five patients, who were three men and two women aged 30 to 69 years. The five patients had tumors staged T1-T3 N0M0, with maximum diameters ranging from about 4.2 to 10 cm. Roughly 3.65 to 7.13 million productive TCRbeta reads were obtained per sample, and no significant difference in read depth was found between tissue types. TCRbeta repertoire sequencing, expression microarrays and whole-exome sequencing were combined in the study across five regions of each liver tumor, with adjacent normal tissue and blood also included. A total of approximately 35 specimens from 5 patients, comprising 25 or so tumor regions, 5 adjacent noncancerous liver tissues and 5 peripheral blood samples, were covered by TCRbeta repertoire sequencing. Repertoires from technical replicates were highly reproducible, with mean shared-clone rates approximately 0.88 and correlation coefficients above 0.98.

Using a constant-region primer and ProtoScript II reverse transcriptase, TCRbeta-specific cDNA was reverse-transcribed from about 460 ng total RNA. The TCRbeta libraries were prepared through three rounds of nested multiplex PCR following a slightly modified ARM-PCR procedure. Each of the first two PCR rounds ran for approximately 10 cycles and used multiplex TRBV1-TRBV30 forward primers together with a Cbeta reverse primer. A final 25-cycle PCR with Deep VentR polymerase added sample barcodes and Illumina adapters. Before sequencing, amplicons between 200 and 500 bp were purified from gel using a QIAquick gel extraction kit. An Illumina HiSeq 2500 was used to sequence the TCRbeta amplicons with 250-bp paired-end reads. As for the original processing: Reads were quality-trimmed with Trimmomatic v0.33, and paired reads were merged with FLASH v1.2.11 to recover full CDR3 sequences. MiGEC v1.2.1b assigned V, D and J germline segments to the rearranged TCRbeta sequences. Clonotype statistics and Shannon-Wiener diversity indices were calculated with VDJtools v1.0.0. To reduce sampling bias, subsequent analyses other than the diversity analysis used only the 250 most abundant clonotypes in each sample. In-frame beta chains were kept once TCRdb had trimmed the public reads at Q25 with fastp and called clones with MiXCR. CDR3 protein sequences are deduplicated, and each keeps its most common genes and DNA. Here the V and J calls rest on TCRdb's processing, not on the authors' analysis. The sample has 300,000 to 350,000 distinct CDR3 sequences on record, roughly 60% of them singletons. Together, the top ten hold about a sixth of the sample.

The germline V gene (reference sequence) supplies CDR1 SGHAT and CDR2 FQDESV. The CDR3, from cysteine to phenylalanine, totals 16 residues. The retained sequence is limited to the CDR3, 48 bases, with the frame set at the first base. Results the study describes overall, beyond this receptor: Only the TCR beta chain was sequenced, so true repertoire diversity is likely underestimated because unpaired alpha chains were not captured. With just four to six patients in the study, the authors point out that the findings should be validated in a larger study. A significantly larger repertoire fraction was made up by the top 250 clones in tumors than in blood (p = 0.039). Bulk unsorted samples precluded comparing CD4+ and CD8+ T cell repertoires. Pairs of tumor regions showed greater repertoire overlap (mean roughly 35%) than tumor-adjacent pairs (roughly 17%) or tumor-blood pairs (approximately 15%), which is consistent with antigen-driven expansion.

Blood RNA was extracted from unsorted whole blood using TRIzol reagent, and germline DNA was obtained with the DNeasy Blood & Tissue kit. At the time of sampling, the patients were treatment-naive and had chronic HBV infection. Before surgery, 4 to 5 milliliters of peripheral blood were collected into K2EDTA tubes. The sample comprised peripheral blood. The source of this sequence is a woman in her thirties with primary liver carcinoma and hepatitis B virus infection. The chain is made from TRBV11-1 and TRBJ2-2, with 10 central nucleotides matching TRBD1. The CDR3 sequence is CASSLWGQGMTEELFF. Read as DNA, the sequence is TGTGCCAGCAGCTTATGGGGACAGGGGATGACCGAGGAGCTGTTTTTT.